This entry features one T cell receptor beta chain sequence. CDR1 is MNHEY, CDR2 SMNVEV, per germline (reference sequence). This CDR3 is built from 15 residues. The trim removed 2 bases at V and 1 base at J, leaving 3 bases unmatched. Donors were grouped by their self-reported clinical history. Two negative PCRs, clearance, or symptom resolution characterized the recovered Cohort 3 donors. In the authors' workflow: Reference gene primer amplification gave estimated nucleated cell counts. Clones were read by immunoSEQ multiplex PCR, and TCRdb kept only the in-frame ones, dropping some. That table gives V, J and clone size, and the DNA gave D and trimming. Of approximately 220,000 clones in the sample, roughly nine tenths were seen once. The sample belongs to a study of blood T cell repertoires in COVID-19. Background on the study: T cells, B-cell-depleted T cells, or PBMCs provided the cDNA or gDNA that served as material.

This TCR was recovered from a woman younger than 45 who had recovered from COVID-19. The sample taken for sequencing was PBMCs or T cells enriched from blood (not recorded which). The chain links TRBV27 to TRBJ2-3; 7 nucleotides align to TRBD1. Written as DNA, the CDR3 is TGTGCCAGCAGTTTAACCGGACAGGGCACAGATACGCAGTATTTT. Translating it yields CASSLTGQGTDTQYF.